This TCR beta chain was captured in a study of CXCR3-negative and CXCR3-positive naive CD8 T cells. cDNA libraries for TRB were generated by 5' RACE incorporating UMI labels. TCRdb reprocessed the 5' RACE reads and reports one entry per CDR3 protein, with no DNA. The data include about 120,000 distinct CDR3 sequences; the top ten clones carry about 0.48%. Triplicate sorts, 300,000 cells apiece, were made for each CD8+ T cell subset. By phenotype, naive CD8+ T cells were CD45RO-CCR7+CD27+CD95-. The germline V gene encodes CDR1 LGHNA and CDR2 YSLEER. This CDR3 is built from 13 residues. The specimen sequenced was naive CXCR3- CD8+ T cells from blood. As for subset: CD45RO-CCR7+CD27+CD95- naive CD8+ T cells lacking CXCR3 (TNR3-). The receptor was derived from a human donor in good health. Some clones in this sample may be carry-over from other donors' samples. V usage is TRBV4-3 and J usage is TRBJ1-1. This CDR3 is CASSQDNGIEAFF.